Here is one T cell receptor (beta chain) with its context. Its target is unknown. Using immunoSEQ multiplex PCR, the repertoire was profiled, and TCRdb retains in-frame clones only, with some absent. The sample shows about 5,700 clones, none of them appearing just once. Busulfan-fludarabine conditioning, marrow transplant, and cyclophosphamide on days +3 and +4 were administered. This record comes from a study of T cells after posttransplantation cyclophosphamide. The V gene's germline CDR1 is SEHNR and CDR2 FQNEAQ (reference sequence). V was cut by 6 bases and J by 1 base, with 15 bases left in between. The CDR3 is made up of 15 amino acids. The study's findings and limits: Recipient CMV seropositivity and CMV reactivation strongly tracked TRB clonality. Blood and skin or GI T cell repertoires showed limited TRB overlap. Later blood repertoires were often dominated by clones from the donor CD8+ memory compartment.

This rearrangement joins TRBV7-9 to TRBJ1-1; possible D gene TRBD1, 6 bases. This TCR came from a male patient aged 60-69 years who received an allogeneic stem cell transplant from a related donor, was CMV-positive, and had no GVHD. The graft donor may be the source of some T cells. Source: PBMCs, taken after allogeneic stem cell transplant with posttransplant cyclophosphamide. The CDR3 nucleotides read TGTGCCAGCAGACCTGACAGGCTAGCGAACACTGAAGCTTTCTTT. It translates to CASRPDRLANTEAFF.